A selection of T cell receptor beta chains follows, all from one sample in a study of blood T cell repertoires in COVID-19. The repertoire was sequenced with immunoSEQ multiplex PCR; TCRdb's copy has only in-frame clones and lacks some. The sample carries about 300,000 clones, about 91% recorded once. Sequenced input: peripheral blood. Receptors originate from a woman in her twenties or thirties with COVID-19, enrolled during active disease. The CDR3 runs from the conserved cysteine through the conserved F or W. A D gene is named only where the DNA matches it firmly. Not every row has a clone size; where given, it reads once, few, many or a size class.

J: TRBJ1-4; D: -; size: -; V: TRBV3-1/TRBV3-2; DNA: TGTGCCAGCAGCCAAGGGGGGGGTGAAAAACTGTTTTTT; CDR3: CASSQGGGEKLFF
J: TRBJ2-2; D: TRBD2; size: -; V: TRBV5-6; DNA: TGTGCCAGCAGCCTTAGCGGGGCAGGACCCGGGGAGCTGTTTTTT; CDR3: CASSLSGAGPGELFF
J: TRBJ2-3; D: TRBD2; size: many; V: TRBV5-4; DNA: TGTGCCAGCAGCTTGGGGACTAGCGCGAAAACAGATACGCAGTATTTT; CDR3: CASSLGTSAKTDTQYF
J: TRBJ2-3; D: -; size: -; V: TRBV24-1; DNA: TGTGCCACCAGTGATGAAGCGGGCGGCTGGGATACGCAGTATTTT; CDR3: CATSDEAGGWDTQYF
J: TRBJ1-5; D: -; size: -; V: TRBV7-8; DNA: TGTGCCAGCAGCTTAGAACCGGGGCAGCCCCAGCATTTT; CDR3: CASSLEPGQPQHF
J: TRBJ1-1; D: TRBD1; size: -; V: TRBV7-2; DNA: TGTGCCAGCAGCTCGGGGACAGGGGCGGGAACTGAAGCTTTCTTT; CDR3: CASSSGTGAGTEAFF
J: TRBJ2-1; D: -; size: -; V: TRBV20-1; DNA: TGCAGTGCGGGGAGCTACAATGAGCAGTTCTTC; CDR3: CSAGSYNEQFF
J: TRBJ1-2; D: -; size: -; V: TRBV30; DNA: TGTGCCTGGAGTGAGTACAGGGTAATGGCCTATGGCTACACCTTC; CDR3: CAWSEYRVMAYGYTF
J: TRBJ1-1; D: -; size: -; V: TRBV7-8; DNA: TGTGCCAGCAGCCCTGGAGTCAGAACTGAAGCTTTCTTT; CDR3: CASSPGVRTEAFF
J: TRBJ1-4; D: TRBD1; size: -; V: TRBV6-5; DNA: TGTGCCAGCCGACCAGGGGGCGGTCGGGAAAAACTGTTTTTT; CDR3: CASRPGGGREKLFF
J: TRBJ2-7; D: TRBD1; size: -; V: TRBV10-3; DNA: TGTGCCACACAAGGGACAGGGGGTTCGTACGAGCAGTACTTC; CDR3: CATQGTGGSYEQYF
J: TRBJ1-6; D: -; size: few; V: TRBV7-8; DNA: TGTGCCAGCAGCTTAGGGCACGGTACAGGGAGGGAACCCCTCCACTTT; CDR3: CASSLGHGTGREPLHF
J: TRBJ2-7; D: -; size: -; V: TRBV6-5; DNA: TGTGCCAGCAGCCGGTTATTTGGGGCGTTCTACGAGCAGTACTTC; CDR3: CASSRLFGAFYEQYF
J: TRBJ2-5; D: TRBD2; size: once; V: TRBV2; DNA: TGTGCCAGTTGGCGGGGGGGTGAAGAGACCCAGTACTTC; CDR3: CASWRGGEETQYF
J: TRBJ1-4; D: TRBD1; size: -; V: TRBV3-1/TRBV3-2; DNA: TGTGCCAGCAGCCGTTATACCGGGACAGCTAATGAAAAACTGTTTTTT; CDR3: CASSRYTGTANEKLFF
J: TRBJ1-2; D: -; size: once; V: TRBV6-5; DNA: TGTGCCAGCACCGACCGGGGGAAAAGTGGCTACACCTTC; CDR3: CASTDRGKSGYTF
J: TRBJ2-3; D: TRBD2; size: -; V: TRBV7-2; DNA: TGTGCCAGCAGCTCCAGGACTAGCGGGGGGGCAGTAACGCAGTATTTT; CDR3: CASSSRTSGGAVTQYF
J: TRBJ2-7; D: -; size: once; V: TRBV9; DNA: TGTGCCAGCAGCGTAGGAGGAAGAGGCGGCCACTACGAGCAGTACTTC; CDR3: CASSVGGRGGHYEQYF
J: TRBJ1-2; D: -; size: -; V: TRBV4-1; DNA: TGCGCCAGCAGCCAGCAAATAGGGTTGCGGGAAAGCTACACCTTC; CDR3: CASSQQIGLRESYTF
J: TRBJ1-4; D: -; size: -; V: TRBV3-1/TRBV3-2; DNA: TGTGCCAGCAGCCAGGGCACCACGCCGGCTAATGAAAAACTGTTTTTT; CDR3: CASSQGTTPANEKLFF
J: TRBJ1-1; D: -; size: -; V: TRBV15; DNA: TGTGCCACCAGCAGAGTGAGGGAAACTGAAGCTTTCTTT; CDR3: CATSRVRETEAFF
J: TRBJ1-1; D: -; size: once; V: TRBV14; DNA: TGTGCCAGCAGCCAATTCTTCAGGATGAACACTGAAGCTTTCTTT; CDR3: CASSQFFRMNTEAFF
J: TRBJ1-2; D: TRBD1; size: once; V: TRBV27; DNA: TGTGCCAGCAGTTTATCCGGGACAGGGTCGAACTATGGCTACACCTTC; CDR3: CASSLSGTGSNYGYTF
J: TRBJ1-3; D: -; size: -; V: TRBV9; DNA: TGTGCCAGCAGCGTAGAGGGGGATAGAAACACCATATATTTT; CDR3: CASSVEGDRNTIYF
J: TRBJ2-1; D: -; size: -; V: TRBV6-1; DNA: TGTGCCAGCAGTGGTGACTATACTAATTTGGTATCCTACAATGAGCAGTTCTTC; CDR3: CASSGDYTNLVSYNEQFF
J: TRBJ1-1; D: TRBD1; size: -; V: TRBV6-1; DNA: TGTGCCAGCAGTGACGACAGGGGAGGAGGAGCTTTCTTT; CDR3: CASSDDRGGGAFF
J: TRBJ1-2; D: TRBD1; size: -; V: TRBV5-1; DNA: TGCGCCAGCAGCAACCATGGACAGGGGAACGTGGGCTACACCTTC; CDR3: CASSNHGQGNVGYTF
J: TRBJ2-1; D: -; size: -; V: TRBV7-9; DNA: TGTGCCAGCAGCTCCGCGAGCACTATACGGTCCTACAATGAGCAGTTCTTC; CDR3: CASSSASTIRSYNEQFF
J: TRBJ1-1; D: -; size: once; V: TRBV2; DNA: TGTGCCAGCAGGGAGAGATATAACACTGAAGCTTTCTTT; CDR3: CASRERYNTEAFF
J: TRBJ1-2; D: -; size: -; V: TRBV7-9; DNA: TGTGCCAGCAGCTTAGCTGTGGGGGGGACTTACAACACCTTC; CDR3: CASSLAVGGTYNTF
J: TRBJ2-7; D: TRBD1; size: -; V: TRBV4-1; DNA: TGCGCCAGCAGCCACCCTCGGACAGGGGGTAATTACTACGAGCAGTACTTC; CDR3: CASSHPRTGGNYYEQYF
J: TRBJ2-7; D: -; size: -; V: TRBV30; DNA: TGTGCCTGGAGTGGGCGGAGGCAGTACTTC; CDR3: CAWSGRRQYF
J: TRBJ1-2; D: TRBD1; size: -; V: TRBV29-1; DNA: TGCAGCGTTGACAGAGGGACAGCCTATGGCTACACCTTC; CDR3: CSVDRGTAYGYTF
J: TRBJ2-5; D: TRBD2; size: -; V: TRBV7-2; DNA: TGTGCCAGCAGCTTAACGGGGGGAGATCAAGAGACCCAGTACTTC; CDR3: CASSLTGGDQETQYF
J: TRBJ2-1; D: TRBD1; size: -; V: TRBV10-3; DNA: TGTGCCATCAGCGGGGACAGGACCTACAATGAGCAGTTCTTC; CDR3: CAISGDRTYNEQFF
J: TRBJ1-3; D: TRBD1; size: -; V: TRBV19; DNA: TGTGCCAGTAGTTCCCGGACAGGGTTTGACTCTGGAAACACCATATATTTT; CDR3: CASSSRTGFDSGNTIYF
J: TRBJ1-2; D: -; size: -; V: TRBV7-2; DNA: TGTGCCAGCAGTCTGCACAGGGTAGGCTACACCTTC; CDR3: CASSLHRVGYTF
J: TRBJ2-3; D: -; size: once; V: TRBV7-9; DNA: TGTGCCAGCAGCTTTTCTCCCGTAACGAGTACGCAGTATTTT; CDR3: CASSFSPVTSTQYF
J: TRBJ2-7; D: -; size: -; V: TRBV5-1; DNA: TGCGCCAGCAGCTCCCTGATGCGCGAGCAGTACTTC; CDR3: CASSSLMREQYF
J: TRBJ1-2; D: -; size: -; V: TRBV30; DNA: TGTGCCTGGCAAACCCCGGATGGAGGGTATGGCTACACCTTC; CDR3: CAWQTPDGGYGYTF
J: TRBJ2-5; D: -; size: -; V: TRBV6-2/TRBV6-3; DNA: TGTGCCAGCAGTCGATCTAGGTACCAAGAGACCCAGTACTTC; CDR3: CASSRSRYQETQYF
J: TRBJ1-2; D: -; size: -; V: TRBV7-9; DNA: TGTGCCAGCAGCTTAATCCCGCGCGGTAACTATGGCTACACCTTC; CDR3: CASSLIPRGNYGYTF
J: TRBJ1-3; D: TRBD1; size: -; V: TRBV7-9; DNA: TGTGCCAGCAGCTCGAGGGGGTTGGGGGACAGAGGAGGAAACACCATATATTTT; CDR3: CASSSRGLGDRGGNTIYF
J: TRBJ1-5; D: -; size: few; V: TRBV24-1; DNA: TGTGCCACCAGTGATGAGATTAGCAATCAGCCCCAGCATTTT; CDR3: CATSDEISNQPQHF
J: TRBJ1-2; D: TRBD1; size: -; V: TRBV2; DNA: TGTGCCAGCAGTGAAGCGCCGGGACAGGGAACTAACTATGGCTACACCTTC; CDR3: CASSEAPGQGTNYGYTF
J: TRBJ2-1; D: -; size: -; V: TRBV14; DNA: TGTGCCAGCAGCCTGAAAGGGGTCTCCTACAATGAGCAGTTCTTC; CDR3: CASSLKGVSYNEQFF
J: TRBJ1-1; D: -; size: once; V: TRBV2; DNA: TGTGCCAGCAGCCCATTTAACACAGGGAACACTGAAGCTTTCTTT; CDR3: CASSPFNTGNTEAFF
J: TRBJ2-5; D: -; size: -; V: TRBV5-1; DNA: TGCGCCAGCAGCTTTCTCGAACTCCGGGAAACCCAGTACTTC; CDR3: CASSFLELRETQYF
J: TRBJ1-2; D: TRBD1; size: -; V: TRBV7-9; DNA: TGTGCCAGCAGCACCGGGACAGGGCTTAACTATGGCTACACCTTC; CDR3: CASSTGTGLNYGYTF
J: TRBJ2-3; D: TRBD2; size: once; V: TRBV5-1; DNA: TGCGCCAGCAAGCGACTAGCGTCGGAAACAGATACGCAGTATTTT; CDR3: CASKRLASETDTQYF
J: TRBJ1-2; D: -; size: once; V: TRBV12-3/TRBV12-4; DNA: TGTGCCAGCAGTTTATACATCTATGGCTACACCTTC; CDR3: CASSLYIYGYTF
J: TRBJ2-1; D: -; size: -; V: TRBV5-4; DNA: TGTGCCAGCAGCTTGGGAGGACTGGCCAAAGAGCAGTTCTTC; CDR3: CASSLGGLAKEQFF
J: TRBJ1-5; D: TRBD1; size: once; V: TRBV4-3; DNA: TGCGCCAGCAGCCAGGACAGGGCCCTTTGGCCCCAGCATTTT; CDR3: CASSQDRALWPQHF
J: TRBJ1-5; D: TRBD1; size: -; V: TRBV28; DNA: TGTGCCAGCAGTATCCAAGGGACAGGGCAGCGGCCCCAGCATTTT; CDR3: CASSIQGTGQRPQHF
J: TRBJ2-1; D: TRBD2; size: -; V: TRBV6-4; DNA: TGTGCCAGCAGTGACGGGGCAGCGGGGAACAATGAGCAGTTCTTC; CDR3: CASSDGAAGNNEQFF